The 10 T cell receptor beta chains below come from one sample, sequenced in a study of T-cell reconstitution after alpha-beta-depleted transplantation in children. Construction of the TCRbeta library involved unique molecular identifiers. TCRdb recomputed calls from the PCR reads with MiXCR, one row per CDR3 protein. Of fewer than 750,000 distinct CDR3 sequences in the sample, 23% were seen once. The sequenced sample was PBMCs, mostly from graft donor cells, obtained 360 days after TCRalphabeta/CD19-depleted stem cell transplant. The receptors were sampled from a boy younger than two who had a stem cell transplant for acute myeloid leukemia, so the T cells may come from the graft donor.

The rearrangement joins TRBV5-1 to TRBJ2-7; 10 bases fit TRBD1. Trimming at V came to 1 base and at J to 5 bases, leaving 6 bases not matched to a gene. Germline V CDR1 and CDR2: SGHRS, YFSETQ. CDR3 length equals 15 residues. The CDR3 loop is CASSLRTGGDDEQYF. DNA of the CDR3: TGCGCCAGCAGCTTGCGGACAGGGGGTGACGACGAGCAGTACTTC. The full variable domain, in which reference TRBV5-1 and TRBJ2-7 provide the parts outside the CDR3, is KAGVTQTPRYLIKTRGQQVTLSCSPISGHRSVSWYQQTPGQGLQFLFEYFSETQRNKGNFPGRFSGRQFSNSRSEMNVSTLELGDSALYLCASSLRTGGDDEQYFGPGTRLTVT.

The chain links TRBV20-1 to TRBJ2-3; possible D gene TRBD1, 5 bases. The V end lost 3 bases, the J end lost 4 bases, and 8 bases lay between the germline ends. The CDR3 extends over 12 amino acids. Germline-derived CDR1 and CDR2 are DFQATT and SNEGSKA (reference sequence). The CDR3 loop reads CSASKGADTQYF. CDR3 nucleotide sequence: TGCAGTGCTAGTAAAGGGGCAGATACGCAGTATTTT.

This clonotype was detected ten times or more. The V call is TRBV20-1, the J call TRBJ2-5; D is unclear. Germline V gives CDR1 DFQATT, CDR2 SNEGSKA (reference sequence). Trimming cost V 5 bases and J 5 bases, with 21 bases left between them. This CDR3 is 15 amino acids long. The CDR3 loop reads CSASLAASGSETQYF. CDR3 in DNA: TGCAGTGCTTCGTTAGCTGCGAGTGGGTCGGAGACCCAGTACTTC.

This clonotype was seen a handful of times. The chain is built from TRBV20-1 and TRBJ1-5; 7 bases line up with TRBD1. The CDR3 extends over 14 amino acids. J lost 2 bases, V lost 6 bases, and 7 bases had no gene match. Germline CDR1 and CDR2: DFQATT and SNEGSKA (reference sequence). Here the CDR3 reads CSATTGSGNQPQHF. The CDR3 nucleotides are TGCAGTGCCACGACAGGGAGTGGCAATCAGCCCCAGCATTTT.

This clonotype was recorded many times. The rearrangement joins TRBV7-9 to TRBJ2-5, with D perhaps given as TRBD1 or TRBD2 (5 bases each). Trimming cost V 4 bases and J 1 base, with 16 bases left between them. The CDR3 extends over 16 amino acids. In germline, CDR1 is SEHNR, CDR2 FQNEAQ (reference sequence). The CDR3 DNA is TGTGCCAGCAGCTCGCGTGTGAGGGGCGGCCAAGAGACCCAGTACTTC. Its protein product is CASSSRVRGGQETQYF.

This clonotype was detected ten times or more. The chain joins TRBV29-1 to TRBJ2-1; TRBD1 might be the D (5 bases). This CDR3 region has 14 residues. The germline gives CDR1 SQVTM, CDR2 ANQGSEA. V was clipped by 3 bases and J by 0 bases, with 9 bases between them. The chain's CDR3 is CSVDRGLSYNEQFF. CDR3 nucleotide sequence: TGCAGCGTTGATAGGGGCCTCTCCTACAATGAGCAGTTCTTC.

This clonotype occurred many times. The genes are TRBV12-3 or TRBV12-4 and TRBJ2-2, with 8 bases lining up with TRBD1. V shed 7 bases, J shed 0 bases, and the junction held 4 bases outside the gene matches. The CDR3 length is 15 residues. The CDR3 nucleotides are TGTGCCAGCACCCCGGACAGGGCGAACACCGGGGAGCTGTTTTTT. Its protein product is CASTPDRANTGELFF.

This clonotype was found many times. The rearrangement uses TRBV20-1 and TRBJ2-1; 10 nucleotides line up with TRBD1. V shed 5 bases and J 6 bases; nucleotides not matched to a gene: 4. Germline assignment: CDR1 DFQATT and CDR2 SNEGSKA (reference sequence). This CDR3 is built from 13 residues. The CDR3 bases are TGCAGTGCTCTCCGGGACAGGGGCAATGAGCAGTTCTTC. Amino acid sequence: CSALRDRGNEQFF.

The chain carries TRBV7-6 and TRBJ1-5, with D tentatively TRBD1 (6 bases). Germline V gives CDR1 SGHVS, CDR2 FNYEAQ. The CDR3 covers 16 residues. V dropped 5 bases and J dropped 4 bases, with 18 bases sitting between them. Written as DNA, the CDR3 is TGTGCCAGCAGCCCGCTACAGGGAAGTCTGAATCAGCCCCAGCATTTT. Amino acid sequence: CASSPLQGSLNQPQHF.

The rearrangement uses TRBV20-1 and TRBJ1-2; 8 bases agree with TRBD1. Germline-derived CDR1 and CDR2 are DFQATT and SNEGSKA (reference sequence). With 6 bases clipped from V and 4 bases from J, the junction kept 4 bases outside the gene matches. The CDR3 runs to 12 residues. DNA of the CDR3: TGCAGTGCCCCCGGGACAGGCTATGGCTACACCTTC. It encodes CSAPGTGYGYTF.